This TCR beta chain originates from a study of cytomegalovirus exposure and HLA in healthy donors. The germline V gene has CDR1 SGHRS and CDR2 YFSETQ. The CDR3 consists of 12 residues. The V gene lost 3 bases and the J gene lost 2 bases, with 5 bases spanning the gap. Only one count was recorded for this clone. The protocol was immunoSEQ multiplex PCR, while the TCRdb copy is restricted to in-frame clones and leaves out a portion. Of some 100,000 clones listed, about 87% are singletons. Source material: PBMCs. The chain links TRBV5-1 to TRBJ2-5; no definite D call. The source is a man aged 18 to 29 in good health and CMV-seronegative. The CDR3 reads CASSSVQETQYF. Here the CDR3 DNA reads TGCGCCAGCAGCTCGGTGCAAGAGACCCAGTACTTC.